The source of this T cell receptor beta chain is a study of control samples from healthy donors and cancer patients. Only a few counts were recorded for this clone. The assay was immunoSEQ multiplex PCR, and TCRdb's table has in-frame clones only and misses some. The sample has 60,000 to 85,000 clones; 85% to 95% are singletons. The V gene's germline CDR1 is SGHRS and CDR2 YFSETQ. V lost 2 bases, J lost 0 bases, and 5 bases lay in between. This CDR3 contains 13 residues. Sample: blood. The clonotype comes from a woman in her sixties or seventies in good health. This rearrangement joins TRBV5-1 to TRBJ1-1; D not resolved. CDR3: CASSFEVNTEAFF. The CDR3 DNA is TGCGCCAGCAGCTTTGAGGTGAACACTGAAGCTTTCTTT.